This T cell receptor (beta chain) is drawn from a study of shared clonotypes between healthy human individuals. Donors, healthy HIV-negative adults, lacked recent acute infections or vaccinations. The authors' processing: ImmunoSEQ junction-only sequences lacked quality scores, so their filtering differed. Assay: immunoSEQ multiplex PCR; the TCRdb copy retains only in-frame clones and omits some. The V and J calls and the clone size are those of that table, but D and trimming were determined from the DNA. The data show hundreds of thousands of clones, about 96% seen once. The CDR3 totals 14 residues. Trimming shortened V by 4 bases and J by 1 base, and 9 bases separated the two germline ends. Germline CDR1 SGHRS, CDR2 YFSETQ.

The rearrangement joins TRBV5-1 to TRBJ1-3; the D is unclear. The receptor was isolated from a woman aged 25 to 39 in good health. Material: naive CD4+ T cells sorted from blood. As to subset: CD45RA+ positively selected. The CDR3, as DNA: TGCGCCAGCAGCCAACGCGAGTCTGGAAACACCATATATTTT. It yields the protein CASSQRESGNTIYF.